Below, 3 T cell receptor beta chains from the same sample are listed, as sequenced in a study of cytomegalovirus exposure and HLA in healthy donors. Data came from immunoSEQ multiplex PCR; TCRdb stores just in-frame clones and leaves some out. The table includes a few hundred thousand clones, about 93% detected once. Source material: PBMCs. All receptors come from a woman between 18 and 29 years old in good health and CMV-seronegative.

The rearrangement links TRBV28 to TRBJ1-4; no reliable D call. CDR1 is MDHEN, CDR2 SYDVKM, per germline. This CDR3 has 14 amino acids. V gave up 3 bases and J gave up 2 bases, with 7 bases separating them. This chain's CDR3 is CASSLATTNEKLFF. The CDR3 bases are TGTGCCAGCAGTTTGGCAACGACTAATGAAAAACTGTTTTTT.

The rearrangement uses TRBV6-5 and TRBJ2-1, with 10 nucleotides matching TRBD2. Germline CDR1 and CDR2: MNHEY and SVGAGI. The V gene end was trimmed by 2 bases and the J gene end by 9 bases; junction bases not matched to a gene: 7. The CDR3 has 15 residues. CDR3: CASSYILAGELEQFF. In DNA form, the CDR3 reads TGTGCCAGCAGTTACATCCTAGCGGGAGAACTTGAGCAGTTCTTC.

The chain combines TRBV28 with TRBJ2-5, with 15 bases aligning to TRBD2. The CDR3 is 16 residues long. J gave up 4 bases and V 5 bases, and 5 bases lay outside the gene matches. Germline CDR1 and CDR2: MDHEN and SYDVKM. The CDR3 DNA reads TGTGCCAGCAGTACCCGGACTAGCGGGAGGGGAGAGACCCAGTACTTC. The encoded protein is CASSTRTSGRGETQYF.